This T cell receptor (beta chain) was recorded in a study of blood T cells in healthy people across ages. PCR was performed a second time for about 7 to 12 cycles using a sample-barcoded 5' primer and a J-beta primer mix. TCRdb itself ran the 5' RACE reads through MiXCR, one entry per CDR3 protein. The sample yields about 580,000 distinct CDR3 sequences, roughly 48% seen once. The J segment lost 3 bases and the V segment lost 7 bases, leaving 11 bases of the junction unmatched. The length of the CDR3 is 16 residues. Germline CDR1 MNHNY, CDR2 SVGAGI (reference sequence). The source of this sequence is a man older than 75 in good health. The sequenced sample was blood. The chain uses TRBV6-6 and TRBJ2-1; 8 bases fit TRBD1. CDR3 loop: CASTPGGGDGYNEQFF. Here the CDR3 DNA reads TGTGCCAGCACCCCAGGGGGCGGGGATGGCTACAATGAGCAGTTCTTC.